Sequencing of this T cell receptor beta chain was carried out in a study of glioma-infiltrating T cells. This CDR3 spans 13 amino acids. V shed 8 bases and J 7 bases; nucleotides not matched to a gene: 5. Germline values: CDR1 ENHRY, CDR2 SYGVKD. As to this clonotype: Antigen specificity is unknown.

Study results and caveats: Very few CDR3 sequences were shared between tissue and blood.

Using RNA template, CDR3s of TCR alpha and beta were amplified with iRepertoire arm-PCR. TCRdb re-called the multiplex PCR reads with MiXCR, one entry per CDR3 protein. The profile shows about 190,000 distinct CDR3 sequences, 25% to 35% of them singletons. The TCR comes from a human donor with low-grade glioma or glioblastoma, undergoing nonglioma brain surgery, or in good health (not recorded which). Sequencing input: glioma tissue, nonneoplastic brain tissue, or PBMCs (not recorded which). V is TRBV10-3 and J is TRBJ1-6; 7 nucleotides match TRBD1. The CDR3 here is CAIGDSKNSPLHF. The CDR3 DNA is TGTGCCATCGGGGACAGCAAAAATTCACCCCTCCACTTT.